This TCR beta chain was sequenced for a study of T cell responses to AZD1222 COVID-19 vaccine. This clone was observed a single time. What it recognizes is unknown. Pooling covered second doses at about 4 or about 12 weeks. The germline V gene encodes CDR1 ENHRY and CDR2 SYGVKD. The CDR3 extends over 14 amino acids. V was clipped by 5 bases and J by 0 bases, with 8 bases between them. Findings of the study overall: White British donors predominated, females outnumbered males, and clonal diversity was possibly underestimated. A reported finding is that nearly half of spike-specific TCRs target unmutated variant regions.

The protocol was immunoSEQ multiplex PCR, while the TCRdb copy is restricted to in-frame clones and leaves out a portion. The sample carries roughly 98,000 clones, approximately 91% recorded once. The sample was peripheral blood, taken 28 days after the second AZD1222 dose. The TCR originated in an adult who received the AZD1222 COVID-19 vaccine. The V and J genes are TRBV10-3 and TRBJ1-3; possibly TRBD1 for D (5 bases). CDR3 sequence reads: CAISSDSSGNTIYF. The DNA of the CDR3 is TGTGCCATCAGTTCTGACAGCTCTGGAAACACCATATATTTT.